There are a few counts of the clone carrying this T cell receptor (beta chain). Its matching antigen is unknown. These data belong to a study of cytomegalovirus exposure and HLA in healthy donors. Study-wide background: As released early, the data held 75 million to 90 million unique TCRs from HLA-typed donors. The study's findings and limits: Researchers counted around 150 TCR beta chains as cytomegalovirus-associated. Earlier results showed most TCR beta V segments being productive about 87% or about 30% of the time.

The PCR ran on 60 Vbeta and 13 Jbeta primers. TCRdb's table, derived via immunoSEQ multiplex PCR, lists solely in-frame clones and lacks some. Of 150,000 or so clones listed, 80% are singletons. Healthy donors of bone marrow made up the group. Trimming cost V 4 bases and J 1 base, with 11 bases left between them. Germline assignment: CDR1 MNHEY and CDR2 SMNVEV (reference sequence). The CDR3 is 14 residues long. The receptor's source is a woman aged 35 to 49 in good health and CMV-seronegative. Sequencing was performed on PBMCs. The rearrangement joins TRBV27 to TRBJ2-7; D possibly corresponds to TRBD2 (5 bases). The CDR3 DNA reads TGTGCCAGCAGTTCTAGCTATTTATCCTACGAGCAGTACTTC. It specifies CASSSSYLSYEQYF.